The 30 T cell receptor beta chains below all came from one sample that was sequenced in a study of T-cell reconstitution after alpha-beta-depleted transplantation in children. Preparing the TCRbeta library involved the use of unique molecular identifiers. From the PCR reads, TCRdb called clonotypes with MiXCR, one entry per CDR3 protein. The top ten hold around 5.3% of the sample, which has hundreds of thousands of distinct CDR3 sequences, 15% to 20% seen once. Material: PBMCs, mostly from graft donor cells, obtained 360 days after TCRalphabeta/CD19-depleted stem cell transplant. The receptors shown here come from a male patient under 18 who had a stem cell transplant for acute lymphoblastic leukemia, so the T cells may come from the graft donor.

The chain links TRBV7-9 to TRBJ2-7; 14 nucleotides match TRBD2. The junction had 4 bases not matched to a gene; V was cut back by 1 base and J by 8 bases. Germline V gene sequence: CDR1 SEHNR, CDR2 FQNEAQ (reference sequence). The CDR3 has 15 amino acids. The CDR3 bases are TGTGCCAGCAGCTTAGTCGGACTAGCGGGAGGTCAGCAGTACTTC. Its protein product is CASSLVGLAGGQQYF.

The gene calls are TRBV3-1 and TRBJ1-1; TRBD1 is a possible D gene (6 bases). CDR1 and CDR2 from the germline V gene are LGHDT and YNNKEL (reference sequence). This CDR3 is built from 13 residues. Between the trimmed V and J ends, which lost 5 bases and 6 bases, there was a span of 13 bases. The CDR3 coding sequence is TGTGCCAGCAGCGACTACAGGGCCTCTGAAGCTTTCTTT. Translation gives CASSDYRASEAFF.

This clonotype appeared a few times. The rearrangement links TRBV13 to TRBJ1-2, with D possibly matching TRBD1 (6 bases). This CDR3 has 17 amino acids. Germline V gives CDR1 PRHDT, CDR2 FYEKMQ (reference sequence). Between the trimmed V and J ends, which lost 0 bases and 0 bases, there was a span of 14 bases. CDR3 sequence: CASSLGWGAYANYGYTF. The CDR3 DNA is TGTGCCAGCAGCTTAGGCTGGGGGGCCTATGCTAACTATGGCTACACCTTC.

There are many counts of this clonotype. CDR3 sequence reads: CAISEGGQPGNQPQHF. The CDR3 DNA sequence: TGTGCCATCAGTGAGGGCGGACAGCCTGGGAATCAGCCCCAGCATTTT. V and J are TRBV10-3 and TRBJ1-5, with D possibly matching TRBD1 (6 bases). The V end was cut by 2 bases, the J end by 4 bases, with 15 bases between. CDR1 ENHRY and CDR2 SYGVKD come from the germline V gene. The CDR3 consists of 16 residues.

DNA for the CDR3: TGCAGTGCTACTTCTAGCGGTGGAGGGCCCTACGAGCAGTACTTC. Its translation: CSATSSGGGPYEQYF. V is TRBV20-1 and J is TRBJ2-7, with 7 bases that match TRBD2. CDR1 and CDR2 from the germline V gene are DFQATT and SNEGSKA (reference sequence). The V gene end was trimmed by 4 bases and the J gene end by 2 bases; junction bases not matched to a gene: 11. The length of the CDR3 is 15 residues.

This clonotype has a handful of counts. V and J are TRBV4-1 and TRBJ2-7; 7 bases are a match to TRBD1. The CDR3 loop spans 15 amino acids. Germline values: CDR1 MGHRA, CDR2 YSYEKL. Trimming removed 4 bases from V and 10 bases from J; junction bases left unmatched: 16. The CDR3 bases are TGCGCCAGCAGCCCCGTTAACACAGGGGATTGGGAACAGTACTTC. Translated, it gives CASSPVNTGDWEQYF.

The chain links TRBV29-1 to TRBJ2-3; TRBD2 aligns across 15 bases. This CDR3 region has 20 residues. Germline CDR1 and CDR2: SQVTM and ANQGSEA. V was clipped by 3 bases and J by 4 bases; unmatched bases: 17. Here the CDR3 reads CSVEGVGLAGGPIAPDTQYF. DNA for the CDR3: TGCAGCGTTGAGGGGGTTGGACTAGCGGGAGGGCCTATCGCCCCAGATACGCAGTATTTT.

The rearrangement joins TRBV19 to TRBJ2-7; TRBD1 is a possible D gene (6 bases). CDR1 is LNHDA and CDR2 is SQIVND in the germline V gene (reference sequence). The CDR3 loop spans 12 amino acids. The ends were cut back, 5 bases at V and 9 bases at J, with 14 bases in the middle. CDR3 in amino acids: CASSRTAPRQYF. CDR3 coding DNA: TGTGCCAGTAGTCGGACAGCTCCCAGGCAGTACTTC.

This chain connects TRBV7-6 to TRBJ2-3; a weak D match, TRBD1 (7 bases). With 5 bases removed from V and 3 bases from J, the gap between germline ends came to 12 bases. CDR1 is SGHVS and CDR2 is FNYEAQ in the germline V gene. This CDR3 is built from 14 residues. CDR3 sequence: CASSRDSGTDTQYF. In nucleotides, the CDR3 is TGTGCCAGCAGCCGGGACAGCGGGACAGATACGCAGTATTTT.

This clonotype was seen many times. This CDR3 reads CSAGGQMKNTGELFF. CDR3 DNA: TGCAGTGCTGGAGGACAGATGAAGAACACCGGGGAGCTGTTTTTT. The gene calls are TRBV20-1 and TRBJ2-2; tentatively, D is TRBD1 (6 bases). The CDR3 sequence is 15 residues long. V dropped 5 bases and J dropped 1 base, with 14 bases sitting between them. Germline V lookup: CDR1 DFQATT, CDR2 SNEGSKA (reference sequence).

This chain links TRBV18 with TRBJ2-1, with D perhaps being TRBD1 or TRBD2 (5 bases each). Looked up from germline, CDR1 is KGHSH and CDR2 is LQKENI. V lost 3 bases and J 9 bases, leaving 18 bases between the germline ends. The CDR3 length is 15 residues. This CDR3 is CASSPSRGSEGEQFF. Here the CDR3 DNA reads TGTGCCAGCTCACCGTCACGGGGCTCCGAGGGTGAGCAGTTCTTC.

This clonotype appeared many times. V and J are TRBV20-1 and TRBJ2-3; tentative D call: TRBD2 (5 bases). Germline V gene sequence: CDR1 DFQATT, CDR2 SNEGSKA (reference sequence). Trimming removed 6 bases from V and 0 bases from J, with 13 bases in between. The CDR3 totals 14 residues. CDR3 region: CSASRTLSTDTQYF. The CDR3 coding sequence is TGCAGTGCGTCGCGGACTCTTAGCACAGATACGCAGTATTTT.

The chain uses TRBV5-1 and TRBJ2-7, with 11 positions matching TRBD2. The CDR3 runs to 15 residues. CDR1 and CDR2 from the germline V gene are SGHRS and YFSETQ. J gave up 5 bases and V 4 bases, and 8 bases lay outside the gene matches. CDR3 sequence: CASSPTSGSMNEQYF. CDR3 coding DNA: TGCGCCAGCAGCCCAACTAGCGGGAGCATGAACGAGCAGTACTTC.

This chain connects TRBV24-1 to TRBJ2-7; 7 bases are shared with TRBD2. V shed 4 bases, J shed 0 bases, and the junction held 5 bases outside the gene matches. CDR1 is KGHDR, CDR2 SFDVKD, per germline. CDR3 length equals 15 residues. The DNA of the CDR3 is TGTGCCACCAGTGAAGGCGGGAGAAGCTCCTACGAGCAGTACTTC. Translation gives CATSEGGRSSYEQYF.

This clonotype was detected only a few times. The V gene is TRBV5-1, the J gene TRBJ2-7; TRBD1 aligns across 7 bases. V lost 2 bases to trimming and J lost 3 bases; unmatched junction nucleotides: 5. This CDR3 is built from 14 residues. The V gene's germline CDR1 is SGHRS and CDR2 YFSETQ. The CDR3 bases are TGCGCCAGCAGCTTTCAGGGGGACGGCTACGAGCAGTACTTC. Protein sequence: CASSFQGDGYEQYF.

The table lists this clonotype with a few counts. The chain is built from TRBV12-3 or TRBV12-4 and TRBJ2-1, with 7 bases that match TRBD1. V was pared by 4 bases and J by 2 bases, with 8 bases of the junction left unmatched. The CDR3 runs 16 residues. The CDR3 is CASSYPRQGTYNEQFF. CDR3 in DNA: TGTGCCAGCAGTTATCCGCGACAGGGTACCTACAATGAGCAGTTCTTC.

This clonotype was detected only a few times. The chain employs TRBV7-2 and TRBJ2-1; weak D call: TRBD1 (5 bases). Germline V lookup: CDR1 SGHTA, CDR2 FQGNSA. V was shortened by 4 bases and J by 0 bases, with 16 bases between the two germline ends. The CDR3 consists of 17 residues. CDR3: CASSYIRAGPSYNEQFF. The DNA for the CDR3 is TGTGCCAGCAGCTATATTCGGGCAGGGCCCTCCTACAATGAGCAGTTCTTC.

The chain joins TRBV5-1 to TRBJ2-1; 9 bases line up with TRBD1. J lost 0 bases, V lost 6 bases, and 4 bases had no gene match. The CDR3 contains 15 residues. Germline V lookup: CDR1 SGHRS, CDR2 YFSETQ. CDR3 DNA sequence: TGCGCCAGCAAAACACAGGGGGCCTCCTACAATGAGCAGTTCTTC. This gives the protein CASKTQGASYNEQFF.

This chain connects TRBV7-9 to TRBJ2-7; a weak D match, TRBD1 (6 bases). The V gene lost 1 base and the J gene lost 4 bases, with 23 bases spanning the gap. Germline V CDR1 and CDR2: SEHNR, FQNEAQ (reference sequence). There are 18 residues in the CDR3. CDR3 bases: TGTGCCAGCAGCTTAGGGAGGCCCCTGGACAGATTTCGATACGAGCAGTACTTC. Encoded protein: CASSLGRPLDRFRYEQYF.

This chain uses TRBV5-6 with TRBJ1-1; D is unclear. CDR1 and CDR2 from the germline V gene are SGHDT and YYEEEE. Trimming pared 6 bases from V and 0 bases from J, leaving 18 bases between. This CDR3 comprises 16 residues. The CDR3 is CASIPREGLMNTEAFF. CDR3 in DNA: TGTGCCAGCATCCCTCGCGAGGGCCTGATGAACACTGAAGCTTTCTTT.

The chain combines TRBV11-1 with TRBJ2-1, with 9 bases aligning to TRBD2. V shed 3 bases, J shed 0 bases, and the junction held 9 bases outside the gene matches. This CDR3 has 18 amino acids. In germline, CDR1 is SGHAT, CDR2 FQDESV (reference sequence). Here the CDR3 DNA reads TGTGCCAGCAGCTTTAGGCTAGCGGGACTTAGCTCCTACAATGAGCAGTTCTTC. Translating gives CASSFRLAGLSSYNEQFF.

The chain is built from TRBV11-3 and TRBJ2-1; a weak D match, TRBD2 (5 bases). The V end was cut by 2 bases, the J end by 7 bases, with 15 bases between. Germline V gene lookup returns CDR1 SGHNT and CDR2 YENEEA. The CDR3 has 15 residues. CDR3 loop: CASSLLSGQGNEQFF. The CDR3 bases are TGTGCCAGCAGCTTATTGAGCGGCCAAGGGAATGAGCAGTTCTTC.

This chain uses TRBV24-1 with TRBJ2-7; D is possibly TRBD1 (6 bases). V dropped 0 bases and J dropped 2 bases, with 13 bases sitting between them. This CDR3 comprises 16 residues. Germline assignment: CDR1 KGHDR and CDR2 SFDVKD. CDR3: CATSDLGQGRPYEQYF. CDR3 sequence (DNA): TGTGCCACCAGTGATTTGGGGCAGGGGCGACCCTACGAGCAGTACTTC.

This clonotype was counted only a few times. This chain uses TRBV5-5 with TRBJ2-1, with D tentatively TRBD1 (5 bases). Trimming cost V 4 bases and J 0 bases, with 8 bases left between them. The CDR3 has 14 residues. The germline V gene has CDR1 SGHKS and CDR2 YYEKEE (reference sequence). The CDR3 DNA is TGTGCCAGCAGCCAGGGTACCTCCTACAATGAGCAGTTCTTC. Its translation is CASSQGTSYNEQFF.

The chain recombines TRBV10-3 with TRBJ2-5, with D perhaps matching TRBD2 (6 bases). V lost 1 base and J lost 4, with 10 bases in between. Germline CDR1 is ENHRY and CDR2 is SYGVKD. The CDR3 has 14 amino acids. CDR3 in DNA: TGTGCCATCAGTGAGTGGGGGGTCGGAGAGACCCAGTACTTC. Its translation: CAISEWGVGETQYF.

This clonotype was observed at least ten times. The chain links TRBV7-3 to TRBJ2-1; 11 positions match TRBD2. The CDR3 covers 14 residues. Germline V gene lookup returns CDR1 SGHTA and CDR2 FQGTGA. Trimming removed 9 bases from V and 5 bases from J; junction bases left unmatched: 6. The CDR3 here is CASSTSGTDNEQFF. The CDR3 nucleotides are TGTGCCAGTTCGACTAGCGGGACTGACAATGAGCAGTTCTTC.

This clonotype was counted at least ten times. Written as DNA, the CDR3 is TGCAGTGCTAGCGGGAGCGAGCAGTACTTC. This encodes CSASGSEQYF. The rearrangement uses TRBV20-1 and TRBJ2-7, with a weak D call TRBD2 (6 bases). CDR3 length: 10 amino acids. V was clipped by 3 bases and J by 6 bases, with 6 bases between them. Germline V CDR1 and CDR2: DFQATT, SNEGSKA (reference sequence).

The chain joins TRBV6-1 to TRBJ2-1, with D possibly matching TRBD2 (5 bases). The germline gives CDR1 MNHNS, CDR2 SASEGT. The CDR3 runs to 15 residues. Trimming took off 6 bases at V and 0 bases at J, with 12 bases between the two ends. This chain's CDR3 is CASRSGLSSYNEQFF. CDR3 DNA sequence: TGTGCCAGCAGGTCTGGACTGAGCTCCTACAATGAGCAGTTCTTC.

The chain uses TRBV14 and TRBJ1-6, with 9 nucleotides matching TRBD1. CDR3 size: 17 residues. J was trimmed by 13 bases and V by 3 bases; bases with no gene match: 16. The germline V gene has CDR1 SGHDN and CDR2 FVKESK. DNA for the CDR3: TGTGCCAGCAGCCATCGTCCGGGACAGGGCCCCCTGGGGCCCCTCCACTTT. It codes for CASSHRPGQGPLGPLHF.

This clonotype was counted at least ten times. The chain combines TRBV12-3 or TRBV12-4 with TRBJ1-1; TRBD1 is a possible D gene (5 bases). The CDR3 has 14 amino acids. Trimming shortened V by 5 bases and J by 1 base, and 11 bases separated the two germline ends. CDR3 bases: TGTGCCAGCAGTATGGGACGGAAGAACACTGAAGCTTTCTTT. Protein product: CASSMGRKNTEAFF.